This passage covers 32 T cell receptor beta chains from one sample sequenced in a study of blood T cell repertoires in COVID-19. Measured with immunoSEQ multiplex PCR; TCRdb has only the in-frame clones, and not every one. There are about 250,000 clones in the sample; 87% occur only once, and around 3.3% lies in the top ten. Sequenced sample: peripheral blood. Receptors originate from a man between 18 and 29 years old with active or convalescent COVID-19.

V usage is TRBV19 and J usage is TRBJ2-6; the D gene is possibly TRBD1 (5 bases). The CDR3 is made up of 14 amino acids. V lost 7 bases, J lost 8 bases, and 15 bases lay in between. Germline V lookup: CDR1 LNHDA, CDR2 SQIVND (reference sequence). DNA of the CDR3: TGTGCCAGTACTGGGGCCGGCGTGACCAACGTCCTGACTTTC. It encodes CASTGAGVTNVLTF. The full variable domain, completed using reference TRBV19 and TRBJ2-6, is DGGITQSPKYLFRKEGQNVTLSCEQNLNHDAMYWYRQDPGQGLRLIYYSQIVNDFQKGDIAEGYSVSREKKESFPLTVTSAQKNPTAFYLCASTGAGVTNVLTFGAGSRLTVL.

The chain is built from TRBV3-1 (or the pseudogene TRBV3-2) and TRBJ2-3, with 15 bases lining up with TRBD2. The length of the CDR3 is 17 residues. V dropped 4 bases and J dropped 1; count of bases not matched to a gene: 3. Germline values: CDR1 LGHDT, CDR2 YNNKEL (reference sequence). Here the CDR3 reads CASSLRTSGRGTDTQYF. CDR3 sequence (DNA): TGTGCCAGCAGCCTTCGGACTAGCGGGAGGGGCACAGATACGCAGTATTTT.

The chain employs TRBV9 and TRBJ2-7, with 10 positions matching TRBD2. After removal of 3 bases from V and 3 bases from J, the junction contained 3 bases not matched to a gene. Looked up from germline, CDR1 is SGDLS and CDR2 is YYNGEE. CDR3 length: 14 amino acids. CDR3 DNA: TGTGCCAGCAGCGGGACTAGCGGAGACTACGAGCAGTACTTC. It specifies CASSGTSGDYEQYF.

The CDR3 coding sequence is TGTGCCAGCAGTGAATCTGGTTTTGAGGCCGGGGAGCTGTTTTTT. It translates to CASSESGFEAGELFF. The chain combines TRBV2 with TRBJ2-2; D is unresolved. The germline V gene has CDR1 SNHLY and CDR2 FYNNEI. This CDR3 is built from 15 residues. The V end lost 2 bases, the J end lost 6 bases, and 13 bases lay between the germline ends.

The rearrangement links TRBV4-1 to TRBJ2-7; D may be TRBD2 (6 bases). This CDR3 contains 14 residues. The germline V gene has CDR1 MGHRA and CDR2 YSYEKL. V lost 1 base to trimming and J lost 4 bases, with 11 bases between them. The CDR3 here is CASSQGLESYEQYF. The DNA for the CDR3 is TGCGCCAGCAGCCAAGGACTAGAATCTTACGAGCAGTACTTC.

This clone has at least ten counts. The chain uses TRBV2 and TRBJ2-1, with a tentative D call TRBD2 (5 bases). The length of the CDR3 is 13 residues. CDR1 is SNHLY and CDR2 is FYNNEI in the germline V gene. The V gene lost 7 bases and the J gene lost 5 bases, with 12 bases spanning the gap. The CDR3 coding sequence is TGTGCCAGCAACGGGATTTTTGACAATGAGCAGTTCTTC. Its translation is CASNGIFDNEQFF.

About this clone: Distinct nucleotide sequences in the sample also encode this CDR3. This sequence joins TRBV19 and TRBJ1-2; the match to TRBD1 covers 7 bases. J lost 8 bases, V lost 1 base, and 13 bases had no gene match. Germline assignment: CDR1 LNHDA and CDR2 SQIVND (reference sequence). The CDR3 loop spans 16 amino acids. The CDR3 loop reads CASSIVRAGGTYGYTF. The CDR3 bases are TGTGCCAGTAGTATAGTCAGGGCAGGGGGGACCTACGGCTACACCTTC.

In this sample, this clone turned up once. The chain links TRBV4-2 to TRBJ2-5; 7 bases align to TRBD2. Germline CDR1 LGHNA, CDR2 YNFKEQ. The length of the CDR3 is 18 residues. The ends lost 0 bases at V and 5 bases at J; junction bases unmatched: 15. The CDR3 sequence: CASSQEFGGGPLGETQYF. In DNA form, the CDR3 reads TGTGCCAGCAGCCAAGAATTTGGGGGAGGGCCCTTAGGGGAGACCCAGTACTTC.

The chain links TRBV27 to TRBJ2-1; 7 positions agree with TRBD2. J lost 4 bases, V lost 3 bases, and 12 bases had no gene match. Germline CDR1 and CDR2: MNHEY and SMNVEV (reference sequence). This CDR3 spans 17 amino acids. CDR3 sequence reads: CASSFSPLAEVYNEQFF. CDR3 coding DNA: TGTGCCAGCAGTTTTTCCCCCCTAGCGGAGGTATACAATGAGCAGTTCTTC.

In this sample, this clone turned up a few times. The J gene is TRBJ2-7, the V gene TRBV9; 7 bases agree with TRBD1. This CDR3 region has 16 residues. The junction had 10 bases not matched to a gene; V was cut back by 4 bases and J by 0 bases. Germline V lookup: CDR1 SGDLS, CDR2 YYNGEE. The CDR3 bases are TGTGCCAGCAGCAAACTTACAGGGGCAAGCTCCTACGAGCAGTACTTC. Amino acid sequence: CASSKLTGASSYEQYF.

V is TRBV4-3 and J is TRBJ1-4; unclear D gene. Trimming removed 1 base at V and 7 bases at J, with 13 bases between. CDR3 length: 15 residues. Per germline, CDR1 LGHNA and CDR2 YSLEER. CDR3 nucleotide sequence: TGCGCCAGCAGCCAAGGCGGGAAGGAGAGTGAAAAACTGTTTTTT. Protein product: CASSQGGKESEKLFF.

J is TRBJ2-3 and V is TRBV19; D might be TRBD1 (5 bases). The V gene's germline CDR1 is LNHDA and CDR2 SQIVND (reference sequence). The CDR3 totals 15 residues. V shed 5 bases and J shed 6 bases, with 18 bases lying between them. The CDR3 DNA is TGTGCCAGTAGTTCCCATCCTCAGGGATCCGATACGCAGTATTTT. Its protein product is CASSSHPQGSDTQYF.

CDR3 sequence reads: CASSRPSADTGELFF. The CDR3 nucleotides are TGTGCCAGCAGTCGACCCTCAGCGGACACCGGGGAGCTGTTTTTT. J is TRBJ2-2 and V is TRBV6-6, with TRBD2 as a possible D gene (5 bases). Trimming cost V 5 bases and J 3 bases, with 13 bases left between them. The CDR3 runs to 15 residues. Germline V CDR1 and CDR2: MNHNY, SVGAGI (reference sequence).

The chain uses TRBV29-1 and TRBJ1-5; tentative D call: TRBD1 (5 bases). Trimming cost V 4 bases and J 2 bases, with 9 bases left between them. CDR3 length: 13 residues. Germline-derived CDR1 and CDR2 are SQVTM and ANQGSEA. This chain's CDR3 is CSVGGGGNQPQHF. In nucleotides, the CDR3 is TGCAGCGTTGGGGGCGGGGGCAATCAGCCCCAGCATTTT.

This chain joins TRBV15 and TRBJ2-7; 7 bases fit TRBD1. This CDR3 has 15 residues. The ends lost 1 base at V and 1 base at J; junction bases unmatched: 4. The V gene's germline CDR1 is LNHNV and CDR2 YYDKDF (reference sequence). The CDR3 sequence: CATSRGRGPSYEQYF. The CDR3 nucleotides read TGTGCCACCAGCAGAGGAAGGGGGCCGTCCTACGAGCAGTACTTC.

The genes are TRBV5-6 and TRBJ2-2, with 8 bases identical to TRBD1. The germline V gene has CDR1 SGHDT and CDR2 YYEEEE. Losses at the gene ends were 1 base for V and 5 bases for J; bases not matched to a gene: 4. This CDR3 region has 15 residues. CDR3 nucleotide sequence: TGTGCCAGCAGCTTGTGGACAGGGTGGACCGGGGAGCTGTTTTTT. This translates into CASSLWTGWTGELFF.

In nucleotides, the CDR3 is TGTGCCAGCAGTTCAACGGACAGTGAAAAACTGTTTTTT. Translated: CASSSTDSEKLFF. The chain recombines TRBV28 with TRBJ1-4, with D possibly being TRBD1 (6 bases). Looked up from germline, CDR1 is MDHEN and CDR2 is SYDVKM. The CDR3 consists of 13 residues. Trimming cost V 4 bases and J 7 bases, with 10 bases left between them.

In this sample, this clone is medium-sized (0.01 to 0.1%). The V call is TRBV11-2, the J call TRBJ1-1; D possibly corresponds to TRBD1 (5 bases). V was pared by 2 bases and J by 0 bases, with 19 bases between. Germline lookup yields CDR1 SGHAT and CDR2 FQNNGV. The CDR3 covers 18 residues. The CDR3 region has the DNA TGTGCCAGCAGCTTAAGGGGCGGGGCGCCAGGACTGAACACTGAAGCTTTCTTT. Amino acids: CASSLRGGAPGLNTEAFF.

The chain links TRBV27 to TRBJ1-5; D call uncertain. The CDR3 is made up of 15 amino acids. Germline CDR1 MNHEY, CDR2 SMNVEV (reference sequence). V lost 2 bases to trimming and J lost 4 bases, with 12 bases between them. The CDR3 loop reads CASSLNAGNNQPQHF. Here the CDR3 DNA reads TGTGCCAGCAGTTTAAACGCAGGTAATAATCAGCCCCAGCATTTT.

V and J are TRBV30 and TRBJ1-6; possible D gene TRBD1, 5 bases. The CDR3 sequence is 15 residues long. Germline V gives CDR1 GTSNPN, CDR2 SVGIG (reference sequence). Deletions cut 0 bases from V and 9 bases from J, with 15 bases between. CDR3 loop: CAWSVKGYSSSPLHF. The CDR3 region has the DNA TGTGCCTGGAGTGTAAAGGGGTATTCGAGTTCACCCCTCCACTTT.

This chain links TRBV2 with TRBJ2-7; unclear D gene. Deletions cut 7 bases from V and 3 bases from J, with 7 bases between. Looked up from germline, CDR1 is SNHLY and CDR2 is FYNNEI. CDR3 length: 11 residues. The CDR3 nucleotides are TGTGCCAGCATAGTCGGCTACGAGCAGTACTTC. Translating gives CASIVGYEQYF.

The chain joins TRBV19 to TRBJ2-2; TRBD1 agrees at 7 bases. V dropped 3 bases and J dropped 6; count of bases not matched to a gene: 4. CDR1 LNHDA and CDR2 SQIVND come from the germline V gene (reference sequence). This CDR3 contains 14 residues. The CDR3 reads CASSMRQGAGELFF. The CDR3 nucleotides are TGTGCCAGTAGTATGCGGCAGGGGGCCGGGGAGCTGTTTTTT. The full variable domain, completed using reference TRBV19 and TRBJ2-2, is DGGITQSPKYLFRKEGQNVTLSCEQNLNHDAMYWYRQDPGQGLRLIYYSQIVNDFQKGDIAEGYSVSREKKESFPLTVTSAQKNPTAFYLCASSMRQGAGELFFGEGSRLTVL.

This clone was picked up one time. This sequence joins TRBV2 and TRBJ2-6; maybe TRBD1 (7 bases). Germline CDR1 is SNHLY and CDR2 is FYNNEI. V lost 11 bases, J lost 0 bases, and 14 bases lay in between. The CDR3 covers 15 residues. This CDR3 is CAGRTGSSGANVLTF. The CDR3, as DNA: TGTGCCGGGAGGACAGGAAGCTCTGGGGCCAACGTCCTGACTTTC.

This clone was seen more than once but under ten times. This chain uses TRBV28 with TRBJ1-6, with D uncertain. Germline V lookup: CDR1 MDHEN, CDR2 SYDVKM. V lost 5 bases to trimming and J lost 5 bases, with 28 bases between them. The CDR3 runs 20 residues. The CDR3 sequence: CASSPSTRLVATGNNSPLHF. DNA of the CDR3: TGTGCCAGCAGTCCTTCCACCCGCTTGGTGGCTACGGGGAATAATTCACCCCTCCACTTT. Complete variable domain (other parts from reference TRBV28 and TRBJ1-6): DVKVTQSSRYLVKRTGEKVFLECVQDMDHENMFWYRQDPGLGLRLIYFSYDVKMKEKGDIPEGYSVSREKKERFSLILESASTNQTSMYLCASSPSTRLVATGNNSPLHFGNGTRLTVT.

This clone was counted between two and nine times. The V call is TRBV6-2 or TRBV6-3, the J call TRBJ1-1; tentative D call: TRBD1 (5 bases). The V end lost 0 bases, the J end lost 4 bases, and 12 bases lay between the germline ends. CDR1 is MNHEY, CDR2 SVGEGT, per germline. The CDR3 runs to 15 residues. CDR3 sequence (DNA): TGTGCCAGCAGTTACTCACCGGACACGGGCACTGAAGCTTTCTTT. Residues: CASSYSPDTGTEAFF.

This chain uses TRBV3-1 (or the pseudogene TRBV3-2) with TRBJ2-5, with TRBD2 matching over 9 bases. V lost 4 bases to trimming and J lost 1 base; unmatched junction nucleotides: 7. The CDR3 extends over 16 amino acids. Germline-derived CDR1 and CDR2 are LGHDT and YNNKEL (reference sequence). In DNA form, the CDR3 reads TGTGCCAGCAGCCTAACTACTAGCGGGTCCCAAGAGACCCAGTACTTC. Translated, it gives CASSLTTSGSQETQYF.

The gene calls are TRBV7-2 and TRBJ1-3; tentative D call: TRBD1 (6 bases). Deletions cut 5 bases from V and 3 bases from J, with 8 bases between. This CDR3 has 13 amino acids. Germline V gene sequence: CDR1 SGHTA, CDR2 FQGNSA. CDR3 sequence (DNA): TGTGCCAGCAGCACAGGGTATGGAAACACCATATATTTT. It is translated as CASSTGYGNTIYF. The whole variable domain, remainder taken from reference TRBV7-2 and TRBJ1-3, is GAGVSQSPSNKVTEKGKDVELRCDPISGHTALYWYRQSLGQGLEFLIYFQGNSAPDKSGLPSDRFSAERTGGSVSTLTIQRTQQEDSAVYLCASSTGYGNTIYFGEGSWLTVV.

The rearrangement uses TRBV30 and TRBJ1-2; D not certain. Trimming left V 4 bases short and J 8 bases short, with 17 bases between. The CDR3 extends over 13 amino acids. Looked up from germline, CDR1 is GTSNPN and CDR2 is SVGIG (reference sequence). This CDR3 reads CAWTQRGSEGYTF. CDR3 sequence (DNA): TGTGCCTGGACCCAGCGTGGTTCGGAGGGCTACACCTTC.

The chain has TRBV5-1 and TRBJ1-6, with 7 bases aligning to TRBD1. The germline V gene encodes CDR1 SGHRS and CDR2 YFSETQ. The CDR3 loop spans 16 amino acids. V lost 4 bases to trimming and J lost 2 bases; unmatched junction nucleotides: 6. This CDR3 is CASSKAGTAYNSPLHF. CDR3 DNA: TGCGCCAGCAGCAAAGCCGGGACAGCCTATAATTCACCCCTCCACTTT.

The V call is TRBV28, the J call TRBJ2-3, with D hard to call. There are 15 residues in the CDR3. The V gene lost 1 base and the J gene lost 2 bases, with 10 bases spanning the gap. Germline CDR1 MDHEN, CDR2 SYDVKM. The CDR3 protein is CASSLSSRATDTQYF. The CDR3 coding sequence is TGTGCCAGCAGTTTATCTTCTAGAGCCACAGATACGCAGTATTTT.

This chain uses TRBV5-1 with TRBJ1-1, with a weak D call TRBD1 (5 bases). The germline CDR1 and CDR2 sequences are SGHRS and YFSETQ. The V end lost 1 base, the J end lost 2 bases, and 12 bases lay between the germline ends. The CDR3 has 15 residues. The DNA of the CDR3 is TGCGCCAGCAGCTTGTCAGGGTCAGATAACACTGAAGCTTTCTTT. Protein: CASSLSGSDNTEAFF.

The rearrangement uses TRBV6-1 and TRBJ1-6; D is unclear. This CDR3 spans 13 amino acids. Trimming took 3 bases from V and 9 from J, leaving 9 bases between them. CDR1 is MNHNS and CDR2 is SASEGT in the germline V gene. The CDR3 loop is CASSERPISPLHF. Written as DNA, the CDR3 is TGTGCCAGCAGTGAGCGTCCAATTTCACCCCTCCACTTT.